These 17 T cell receptor beta chains were sequenced from one sample in a study of cytomegalovirus exposure and HLA in healthy donors. 13 Jbeta primers and 60 Vbeta primers were used for the PCR. Profiled with immunoSEQ multiplex PCR; TCRdb holds only in-frame clones, not every one. The repertoire consists of 200,000 to 250,000 clones, with approximately 88% occurring once and the leading ten covering 0.71%. The sequenced material came from PBMCs. These TCRs come from a boy between 2 and 10 years old in good health and CMV-seronegative.

The rearrangement links TRBV13 to TRBJ2-7; TRBD1 matches at 7 bases. Germline-derived CDR1 and CDR2 are PRHDT and FYEKMQ (reference sequence). This CDR3 contains 15 residues. J was trimmed by 3 bases and V by 4 bases; bases with no gene match: 9. This chain's CDR3 is CASSSPGTEFYEQYF. The CDR3 DNA reads as TGTGCCAGCAGCTCCCCTGGGACAGAATTCTACGAGCAGTACTTC.

This chain uses TRBV30 with TRBJ1-2; TRBD1 matches 10 bases. V lost 3 bases to trimming and J lost 5 bases; unmatched junction nucleotides: 3. In germline, CDR1 is GTSNPN, CDR2 SVGIG (reference sequence). CDR3 length: 13 amino acids. The DNA for the CDR3 is TGTGCCTGGAGGGGACAGGGGTGGTATGGCTACACCTTC. This sequence encodes CAWRGQGWYGYTF.

Turning to this clone: The same CDR3 is also encoded by other DNA sequences in this sample. This sequence joins TRBV11-3 and TRBJ1-1; a possible D gene is TRBD1 (5 bases). Trimming took off 1 base at V and 1 base at J, with 7 bases between the two ends. The germline V gene encodes CDR1 SGHNT and CDR2 YENEEA. This CDR3 spans 14 amino acids. The DNA for the CDR3 is TGTGCCAGCAGCTTAGGGCAGGGGAACACTGAAGCTTTCTTT. This codes for CASSLGQGNTEAFF.

The V gene is TRBV2, the J gene TRBJ2-2; D remains unclear. CDR3 length: 14 amino acids. Deletions cut 3 bases from V and 3 bases from J, with 8 bases between. In germline, CDR1 is SNHLY, CDR2 FYNNEI. CDR3 DNA sequence: TGTGCCAGCAGTGATATTCTTTACACCGGGGAGCTGTTTTTT. The encoded protein is CASSDILYTGELFF.

CDR3: CASGFSGLNEKLFF. DNA of the CDR3: TGTGCCAGCGGATTTTCAGGGCTGAATGAAAAACTGTTTTTT. V gene TRBV7-6 combines with J gene TRBJ1-4; possible D gene TRBD1, 5 bases. Germline assignment: CDR1 SGHVS and CDR2 FNYEAQ. This CDR3 is 14 amino acids long. V was shortened by 8 bases and J by 5 bases, with 15 bases between the two germline ends.

The V call is TRBV19, the J call TRBJ1-5, with TRBD1 identical over 7 bases. The length of the CDR3 is 14 residues. Trimming cost V 11 bases and J 2 bases; bases outside gene matches: 9. CDR1 and CDR2 (germline): LNHDA, SQIVND (reference sequence). In nucleotides, the CDR3 is TGTGCCTCTGACAGGGCTGGGGGCAATCAGCCCCAGCATTTT. Amino acids: CASDRAGGNQPQHF.

The J gene is TRBJ2-7, the V gene TRBV6-1, with D maybe TRBD1 (6 bases). The germline V and J ends were trimmed by 1 base and 5 bases, with 9 bases remaining between them. In germline, CDR1 is MNHNS, CDR2 SASEGT. The CDR3 is 13 amino acids. In DNA form, the CDR3 reads TGTGCCAGCAGTGAAGTCGGGGACAACGAGCAGTACTTC. This codes for CASSEVGDNEQYF.

This rearrangement joins TRBV29-1 to TRBJ2-5; a weak D match, TRBD1 (6 bases). Germline CDR1 and CDR2: SQVTM and ANQGSEA. V was clipped by 7 bases and J by 3 bases, with 12 bases between them. The CDR3 length is 12 residues. The CDR3 region has the DNA TGCAGCGGAACGCACAGGGAAGAGACCCAGTACTTC. It encodes CSGTHREETQYF.

The rearrangement joins TRBV11-2 to TRBJ2-7; D is possibly TRBD2 (7 bases). V lost 5 bases and J lost 1, with 21 bases in between. The CDR3 has 17 residues. The germline gives CDR1 SGHAT, CDR2 FQNNGV. The CDR3 sequence is CASSPGLGGGGSYEQYF. The CDR3 DNA is TGTGCCAGCAGCCCCGGACTAGGGGGTGGAGGTTCCTACGAGCAGTACTTC.

J is TRBJ2-1 and V is TRBV7-6, with 16 bases matching TRBD2. This CDR3 spans 17 amino acids. CDR1 is SGHVS and CDR2 is FNYEAQ in the germline V gene. The V and J ends lost 5 bases and 7 bases, in that order; junction bases with no gene match: 8. The CDR3 loop reads CASSPRGTSGRVNEQFF. CDR3 nucleotides: TGTGCCAGCAGCCCGAGAGGGACTAGCGGGAGGGTAAATGAGCAGTTCTTC. Full variable domain (remainder filled in from reference TRBV7-6 and TRBJ2-1): GAGVSQSPRYKVTKRGQDVALRCDPISGHVSLYWYRQALGQGPEFLTYFNYEAQQDKSGLPNDRFSAERPEGSISTLTIQRTEQRDSAMYRCASSPRGTSGRVNEQFFGPGTRLTVL.

Only a few counts were recorded for this clone. The chain uses TRBV4-1 and TRBJ2-3; 10 bases line up with TRBD1. Trimming cost V 3 bases and J 4 bases; bases outside gene matches: 7. Germline V gives CDR1 MGHRA, CDR2 YSYEKL. The CDR3 consists of 16 residues. This CDR3 is CASSHPKGQGSDTQYF. The CDR3 nucleotides read TGCGCCAGCAGCCACCCAAAGGGACAGGGGTCAGATACGCAGTATTTT.

The chain links TRBV6-5 to TRBJ1-1; no firm D call. Trimming left V 7 bases short and J 1 base short, with 10 bases between. The CDR3 spans 13 residues. Per germline, CDR1 MNHEY and CDR2 SVGAGI. CDR3 amino acids: CASNPAGNTEAFF. The CDR3 region has the DNA TGTGCCAGCAACCCGGCGGGGAACACTGAAGCTTTCTTT.

The chain uses TRBV20-1 and TRBJ1-2; no firm D call. The V end was cut by 5 bases, the J end by 7 bases, with 11 bases between. The germline V gene has CDR1 DFQATT and CDR2 SNEGSKA (reference sequence). There are 11 residues in the CDR3. The CDR3 spells CSARGGVGYTF. CDR3 sequence (DNA): TGCAGTGCTCGAGGAGGAGTTGGCTACACCTTC.

The chain couples TRBV14 to TRBJ2-1; D gene uncertain. CDR1 and CDR2 (germline): SGHDN, FVKESK. V was clipped by 1 base and J by 3 bases, with 4 bases between them. This CDR3 spans 13 amino acids. This CDR3 reads CASSQGLYNEQFF. In DNA form, the CDR3 reads TGTGCCAGCAGCCAAGGACTCTACAATGAGCAGTTCTTC.

The V gene is TRBV7-9, the J gene TRBJ2-7; D is uncertain. The CDR3 consists of 13 residues. V gave up 5 bases and J gave up 2 bases, with 10 bases separating them. CDR1 SEHNR and CDR2 FQNEAQ come from the germline V gene (reference sequence). CDR3 coding DNA: TGTGCCAGCAGCAGCCACCCGACCTACGAGCAGTACTTC. Encoded protein: CASSSHPTYEQYF.

Turning to this clone: The junction and the germline gene differ at one end; a read error may be behind it. J is TRBJ2-2 and V is TRBV7-3; possibly TRBD2 for D (5 bases). The length of the CDR3 is 14 residues. Germline lookup yields CDR1 SGHTA and CDR2 FQGTGA. The CDR3 DNA is TGTGCCAGCAGCTTAAACTTAAACACCGGGGAGCCGTTTTTT. This encodes CASSLNLNTGEPFF.

The rearrangement joins TRBV13 to TRBJ2-3; 9 bases agree with TRBD1. This CDR3 comprises 15 residues. Germline V CDR1 and CDR2: PRHDT, FYEKMQ (reference sequence). The ends lost 3 bases at V and 3 bases at J; junction bases unmatched: 4. The CDR3 DNA sequence: TGTGCCAGCAGCTTCGGGGACAGGGAAACAGATACGCAGTATTTT. Protein sequence: CASSFGDRETDTQYF.